Listed below are T cell receptor beta chains from one sample, sequenced in a study of control samples from healthy donors and cancer patients. The protocol was immunoSEQ multiplex PCR, while the TCRdb copy is restricted to in-frame clones and leaves out a portion. The sample holds about 86,000 clones, over 90% seen once. Sample: blood. The receptors here all came from a woman aged 30 to 39 in good health. Each CDR3 is given with its conserved first and last residue. A D gene is named only where the DNA matches it firmly. Clone size is given for some rows only: seen once, a few or many times, or a class if the clone is expanded.

d_call,v_call,cdr3_length,clone_size,j_call,cdr3_aa,cdr3_nt
NA,TRBV2,14,NA,TRBJ1-6,CASSVTGARSPLHF,TGTGCCAGCAGTGTTACTGGCGCGCGATCACCCCTCCACTTT
NA,TRBV21-1,13,few,TRBJ2-6,CARILSGANVLTF,TGTGCCAGGATTCTCTCTGGGGCCAACGTCCTGACTTTC
NA,TRBV29-1,14,NA,TRBJ2-1,CSVSGAATYNEQFF,TGCAGCGTTTCGGGAGCTGCCACCTACAATGAGCAGTTCTTC
NA,TRBV28,15,NA,TRBJ1-2,CASNNFRGEDSGYTF,TGTGCCAGCAACAACTTTCGGGGGGAGGATTCGGGCTACACCTTC
TRBD1,TRBV18,17,NA,TRBJ2-2,CASSPPAGTGNTGELFF,TGTGCCAGCTCACCACCGGCCGGGACAGGGAACACCGGGGAGCTGTTTTTT
NA,TRBV27,12,NA,TRBJ2-1,CASSQGNNEQFF,TGTGCCAGCAGCCAGGGAAACAATGAGCAGTTCTTC
NA,TRBV28,15,few,TRBJ2-7,CASSLLRLDRDEQYF,TGTGCCAGCAGTCTCCTCCGACTGGACCGGGACGAGCAGTACTTC
TRBD2,TRBV6-1,16,once,TRBJ2-1,CASREPGLAGEGEQFF,TGTGCCAGCAGAGAACCCGGACTAGCGGGAGAAGGCGAGCAGTTCTTC
NA,TRBV5-5,13,NA,TRBJ1-6,CASSLLFHSPLHF,TGTGCCAGCAGCTTATTGTTTCATTCACCCCTCCACTTT
TRBD2,TRBV19,20,NA,TRBJ2-4,CASSIGTPSGRLGAKNIQYF,TGTGCCAGTAGTATTGGGACTCCTAGCGGGAGACTCGGGGCCAAAAACATTCAGTACTTC
TRBD1,TRBV9,16,once,TRBJ2-5,CASSEGQAGFGKTQYF,TGTGCCAGCAGCGAGGGACAGGCTGGGTTCGGAAAGACCCAGTACTTC
NA,TRBV18,14,NA,TRBJ2-3,CASSPIGDTDTQYF,TGTGCCAGCTCACCAATTGGGGACACAGATACGCAGTATTTT
TRBD1,TRBV5-6,16,NA,TRBJ1-1,CASSFLGDREGTEAFF,TGTGCCAGCAGCTTCCTCGGGGACAGGGAGGGTACTGAAGCTTTCTTT
TRBD1,TRBV6-5,13,NA,TRBJ1-6,CASSRQGDSPLHF,TGTGCCAGCAGCAGACAGGGAGATTCACCCCTCCACTTT
TRBD1,TRBV15,15,NA,TRBJ1-4,CATSMDRGPNEKLFF,TGTGCCACCAGCATGGACAGGGGGCCTAATGAAAAACTGTTTTTT
NA,TRBV5-1,16,NA,TRBJ2-3,CASSLSGTVGTDTQYF,TGCGCCAGCAGCTTATCCGGGACCGTCGGCACAGATACGCAGTATTTT
TRBD1,TRBV19,14,NA,TRBJ2-7,CASSMIGQGYEQYF,TGTGCCAGTAGTATGATAGGACAGGGCTACGAGCAGTACTTC
NA,TRBV5-1,13,NA,TRBJ2-3,CASSSVWGDTQYF,TGCGCCAGCAGCTCGGTCTGGGGGGATACGCAGTATTTT
NA,TRBV19,16,NA,TRBJ1-3,CASSPRQAASGNTIYF,TGTGCCAGTAGTCCACGACAGGCTGCCTCTGGAAACACCATATATTTT
TRBD1,TRBV15,16,NA,TRBJ2-3,CATSRDRGQGWDTQYF,TGTGCCACCAGCAGAGATCGGGGACAGGGGTGGGATACGCAGTATTTT
NA,TRBV28,12,NA,TRBJ2-7,CASSSALREQYF,TGTGCCAGCAGTTCCGCCCTCCGCGAGCAGTACTTC
TRBD2,TRBV6-5,15,NA,TRBJ2-2,CASRLAGGLRGELFF,TGTGCCAGCAGACTAGCGGGAGGTCTGCGCGGGGAGCTGTTTTTT
NA,TRBV4-1,16,NA,TRBJ1-5,CASSQDPPVSNQPQHF,TGCGCCAGCAGCCAAGATCCCCCGGTTAGCAATCAGCCCCAGCATTTT
NA,TRBV23-1,16,once,TRBJ1-1,CASSQQNGQRNTEAFF,TGCGCCAGCAGTCAACAAAATGGACAGAGGAACACTGAAGCTTTCTTT
NA,TRBV4-1,12,once,TRBJ1-3,CASSQAGNTIYF,TGCGCCAGCAGCCAAGCTGGAAACACCATATATTTT
NA,TRBV11-3,15,NA,TRBJ2-2,CASSSLTGNTGELFF,TGTGCCAGCAGCTCCCTTACAGGGAACACCGGGGAGCTGTTTTTT
TRBD1,TRBV4-1,17,NA,TRBJ1-4,CASSQGNRGATNEKLFF,TGCGCCAGCAGCCAAGGGAACAGGGGTGCAACTAATGAAAAACTGTTTTTT
TRBD2,TRBV19,15,NA,TRBJ2-1,CASSQGLAGGSEQFF,TGTGCCAGTAGCCAAGGACTAGCGGGAGGAAGTGAGCAGTTCTTC
NA,TRBV2,14,NA,TRBJ1-5,CASSVWGRDQPQHF,TGTGCCAGCAGTGTGTGGGGGCGCGATCAGCCCCAGCATTTT
NA,TRBV9,17,NA,TRBJ2-1,CASSVAGLRSSYNEQFF,TGTGCCAGCAGCGTAGCCGGTCTCAGGAGCTCCTACAATGAGCAGTTCTTC
TRBD1,TRBV5-1,14,NA,TRBJ1-1,CASRTGQGITEAFF,TGCGCCAGCAGAACGGGACAGGGTATCACTGAAGCTTTCTTT
TRBD1,TRBV4-1,13,NA,TRBJ1-1,CASSQHRGAEAFF,TGCGCCAGCAGCCAACACAGGGGGGCTGAAGCTTTCTTT
TRBD1,TRBV18,15,NA,TRBJ2-7,CASSQGTENSYEQYF,TGTGCCAGCTCACAAGGGACAGAAAACTCCTACGAGCAGTACTTC
NA,TRBV28,15,NA,TRBJ1-3,CASSPILFSGNTIYF,TGTGCCAGCAGTCCTATTCTCTTTTCTGGAAACACCATATATTTT
TRBD1,TRBV5-4,17,NA,TRBJ1-2,CASSLVPGQGLSYGYTF,TGTGCCAGCAGCTTGGTTCCGGGACAGGGGCTTTCCTATGGCTACACCTTC
TRBD1,TRBV28,14,NA,TRBJ1-3,CASSHRGRGNTIYF,TGTGCCAGCAGCCACAGGGGACGCGGGAACACCATATATTTT
TRBD2,TRBV5-1,13,few,TRBJ2-5,CASSLWEGETQYF,TGCGCCAGCAGCTTGTGGGAGGGAGAGACCCAGTACTTC
NA,TRBV6-5,14,NA,TRBJ1-2,CASGRDSSNYGYTF,TGTGCCAGCGGGCGCGACAGTTCTAACTATGGCTACACCTTC
NA,TRBV7-3,13,NA,TRBJ2-2,CASSLRLTGELFF,TGTGCCAGCAGCTTAAGGCTTACCGGGGAGCTGTTTTTT
TRBD1,TRBV6-6,12,NA,TRBJ1-1,CASNTGGSEAFF,TGTGCCAGCAATACAGGGGGCTCTGAAGCTTTCTTT
NA,TRBV11-2,16,NA,TRBJ1-3,CASSLSTGATGNTIYF,TGTGCCAGCAGCTTGTCGACAGGTGCCACTGGAAACACCATATATTTT
NA,TRBV19,14,NA,TRBJ1-1,CASSSVRENTEAFF,TGTGCCAGTAGTTCGGTCAGGGAGAACACTGAAGCTTTCTTT
NA,TRBV27,13,NA,TRBJ2-7,CASSLKPSYEQYF,TGTGCCAGCAGTTTAAAACCCTCCTACGAGCAGTACTTC
NA,TRBV7-6,16,NA,TRBJ1-2,CASSSSIGGAQVGYTF,TGTGCCAGCAGCTCCTCGATTGGGGGGGCGCAAGTTGGCTACACCTTC
NA,TRBV19,13,many,TRBJ1-5,CASSIQGIQPQHF,TGTGCCAGTAGTATACAGGGTATTCAGCCCCAGCATTTT